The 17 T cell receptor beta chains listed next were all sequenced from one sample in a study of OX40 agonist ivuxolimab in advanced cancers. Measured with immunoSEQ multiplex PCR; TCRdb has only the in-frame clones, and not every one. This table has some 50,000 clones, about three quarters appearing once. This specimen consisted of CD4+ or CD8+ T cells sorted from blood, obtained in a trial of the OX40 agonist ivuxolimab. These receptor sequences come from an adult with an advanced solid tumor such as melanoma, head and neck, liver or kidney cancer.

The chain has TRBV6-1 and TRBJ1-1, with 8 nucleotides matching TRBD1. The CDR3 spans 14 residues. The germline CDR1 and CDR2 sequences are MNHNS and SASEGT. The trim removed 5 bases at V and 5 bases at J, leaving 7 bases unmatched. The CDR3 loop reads CASSSWTGRTEAFF. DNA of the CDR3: TGTGCCAGCAGTTCTTGGACAGGGCGGACTGAAGCTTTCTTT.

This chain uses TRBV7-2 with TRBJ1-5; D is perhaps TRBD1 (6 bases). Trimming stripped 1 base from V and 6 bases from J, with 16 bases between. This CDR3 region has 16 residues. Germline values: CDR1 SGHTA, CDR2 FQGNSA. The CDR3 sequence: CASSLGNRVLAQPQHF. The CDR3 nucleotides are TGTGCCAGCAGCTTAGGGAACAGGGTTCTAGCTCAGCCCCAGCATTTT.

The CDR3 bases are TGTGCCAGCAGTGAGCGGGACACAGATACGCAGTATTTT. Its translation is CASSERDTDTQYF. J is TRBJ2-3 and V is TRBV6-4; D perhaps matches TRBD2 (6 bases). Trimming stripped 3 bases from V and 2 bases from J, with 6 bases between. Germline CDR1 MRHNA, CDR2 SNTAGT. The CDR3 consists of 13 residues.

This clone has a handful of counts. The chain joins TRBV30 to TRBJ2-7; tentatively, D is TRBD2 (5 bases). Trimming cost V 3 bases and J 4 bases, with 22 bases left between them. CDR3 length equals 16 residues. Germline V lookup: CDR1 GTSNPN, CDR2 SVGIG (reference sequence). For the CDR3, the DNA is TGTGCCTGGAGCGCTACCCGTCCGACACGGACTTACGAGCAGTACTTC. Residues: CAWSATRPTRTYEQYF.

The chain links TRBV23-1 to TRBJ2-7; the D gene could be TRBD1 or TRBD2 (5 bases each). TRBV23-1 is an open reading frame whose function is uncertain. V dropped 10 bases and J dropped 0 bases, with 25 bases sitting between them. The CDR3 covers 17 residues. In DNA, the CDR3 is TGCGCCACCTACCCGTGGGGGACCCACACTCTCTCCTACGAGCAGTACTTC. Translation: CATYPWGTHTLSYEQYF.

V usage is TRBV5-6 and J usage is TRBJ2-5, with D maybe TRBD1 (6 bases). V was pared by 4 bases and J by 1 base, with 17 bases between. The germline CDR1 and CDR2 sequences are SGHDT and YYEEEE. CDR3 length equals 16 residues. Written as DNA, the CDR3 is TGTGCCAGCAGCCGTAAAGGGGGTTGGGTCCAAGAGACCCAGTACTTC. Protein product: CASSRKGGWVQETQYF.

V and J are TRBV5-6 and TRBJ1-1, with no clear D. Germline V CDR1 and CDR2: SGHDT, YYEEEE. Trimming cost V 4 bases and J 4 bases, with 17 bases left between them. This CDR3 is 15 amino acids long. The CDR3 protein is CASSLLFLMGTEAFF. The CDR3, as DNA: TGTGCCAGCAGCCTCCTATTCCTAATGGGCACTGAAGCTTTCTTT.

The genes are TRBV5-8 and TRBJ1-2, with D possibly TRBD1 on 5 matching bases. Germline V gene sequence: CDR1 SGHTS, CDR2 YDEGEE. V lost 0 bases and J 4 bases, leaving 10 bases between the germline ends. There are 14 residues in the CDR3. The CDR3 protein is CASSLGLDIYGYTF. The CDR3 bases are TGTGCCAGCAGCTTGGGTTTGGACATCTATGGCTACACCTTC.

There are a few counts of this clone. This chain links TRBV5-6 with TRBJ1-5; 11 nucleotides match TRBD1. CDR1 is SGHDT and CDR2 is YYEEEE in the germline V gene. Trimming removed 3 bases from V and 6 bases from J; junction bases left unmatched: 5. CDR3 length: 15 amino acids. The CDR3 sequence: CASSWTDRGLQPQHF. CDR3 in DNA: TGTGCCAGCAGCTGGACGGACAGGGGGCTTCAGCCCCAGCATTTT.

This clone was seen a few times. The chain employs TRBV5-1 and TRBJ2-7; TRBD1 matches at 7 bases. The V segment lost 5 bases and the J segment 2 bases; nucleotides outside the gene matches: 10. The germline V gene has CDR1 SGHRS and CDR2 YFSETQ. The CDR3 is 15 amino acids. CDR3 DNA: TGCGCCAGCAGTCCCTCGCCGGGACAGACCTACGAGCAGTACTTC. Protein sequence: CASSPSPGQTYEQYF. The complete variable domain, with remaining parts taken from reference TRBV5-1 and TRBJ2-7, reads KAGVTQTPRYLIKTRGQQVTLSCSPISGHRSVSWYQQTPGQGLQFLFEYFSETQRNKGNFPGRFSGRQFSNSRSEMNVSTLELGDSALYLCASSPSPGQTYEQYFGPGTRLTVT.

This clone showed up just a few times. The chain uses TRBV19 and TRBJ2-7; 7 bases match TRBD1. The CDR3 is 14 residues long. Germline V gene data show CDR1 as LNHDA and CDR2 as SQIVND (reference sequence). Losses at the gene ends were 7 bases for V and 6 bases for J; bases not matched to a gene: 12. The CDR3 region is CASKQGTLRGEQYF. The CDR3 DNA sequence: TGTGCCAGTAAACAGGGGACGCTTCGGGGCGAGCAGTACTTC.

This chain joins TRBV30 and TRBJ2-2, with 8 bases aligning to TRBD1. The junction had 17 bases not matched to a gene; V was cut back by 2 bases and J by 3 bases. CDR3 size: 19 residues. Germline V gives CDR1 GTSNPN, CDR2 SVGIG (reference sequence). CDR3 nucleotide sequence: TGTGCCTGGAGTCCCCCTAGCCGACTTGGACAGGGCCACACCGGGGAGCTGTTTTTT. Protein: CAWSPPSRLGQGHTGELFF.

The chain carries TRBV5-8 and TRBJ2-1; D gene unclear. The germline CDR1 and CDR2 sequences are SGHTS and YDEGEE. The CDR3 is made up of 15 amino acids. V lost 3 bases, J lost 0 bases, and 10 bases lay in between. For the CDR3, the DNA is TGTGCCAGCAGCTCCGGATTTAGCTCCTACAATGAGCAGTTCTTC. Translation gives CASSSGFSSYNEQFF.

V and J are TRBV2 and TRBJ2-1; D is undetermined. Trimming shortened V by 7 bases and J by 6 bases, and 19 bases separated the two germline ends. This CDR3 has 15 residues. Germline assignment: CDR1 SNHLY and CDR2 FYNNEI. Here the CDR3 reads CASTGGQFVRNEQFF. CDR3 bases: TGTGCCAGCACCGGTGGGCAGTTCGTTCGCAATGAGCAGTTCTTC.

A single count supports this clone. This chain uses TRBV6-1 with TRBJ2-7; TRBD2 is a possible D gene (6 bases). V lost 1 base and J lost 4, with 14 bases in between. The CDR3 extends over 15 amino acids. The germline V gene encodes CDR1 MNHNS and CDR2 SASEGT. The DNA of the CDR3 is TGTGCCAGCAGTGAAGGGCGGGGTAGAATTTACGAGCAGTACTTC. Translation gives CASSEGRGRIYEQYF.

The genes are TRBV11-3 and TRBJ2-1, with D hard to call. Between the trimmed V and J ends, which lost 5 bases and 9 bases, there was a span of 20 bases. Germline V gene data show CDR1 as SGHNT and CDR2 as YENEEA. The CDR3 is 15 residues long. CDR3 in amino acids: CASSQAPSGMGEQFF. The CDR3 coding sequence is TGTGCCAGCAGCCAGGCTCCGTCCGGTATGGGTGAGCAGTTCTTC.

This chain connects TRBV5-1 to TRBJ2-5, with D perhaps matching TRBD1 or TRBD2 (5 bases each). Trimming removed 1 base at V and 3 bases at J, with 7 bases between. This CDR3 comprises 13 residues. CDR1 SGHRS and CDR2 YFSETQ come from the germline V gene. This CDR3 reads CASSLRGEETQYF. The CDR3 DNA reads TGCGCCAGCAGCTTGAGGGGAGAAGAGACCCAGTACTTC. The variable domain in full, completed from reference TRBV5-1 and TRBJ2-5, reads KAGVTQTPRYLIKTRGQQVTLSCSPISGHRSVSWYQQTPGQGLQFLFEYFSETQRNKGNFPGRFSGRQFSNSRSEMNVSTLELGDSALYLCASSLRGEETQYFGPGTRLLVL.